The rows below give T cell receptor beta chains drawn from one sample of a study of blood T cells in healthy people across ages. TCRdb recomputed calls from the 5' RACE reads with MiXCR, one row per CDR3 protein. The repertoire holds around 900,000 distinct CDR3 sequences, about 53% seen once, with about a fifth in the top ten. The sample comprised blood. The receptors originated from a woman in her fifties or sixties in good health. Each CDR3 is given without its conserved first and last residue.

V gene	J gene	CDR3 protein
TRBV12-3/TRBV12-4	TRBJ2-5	ASSFLEQGHSETQY
TRBV3-1	TRBJ2-7	ASSRWTSDREQY
TRBV4-3	TRBJ2-7	ASSSRLVQPEQY
TRBV24-1	TRBJ2-7	ATSDPGSGGYEQY
TRBV28	TRBJ2-1	ASSPNPSYNEQF
TRBV11-2	TRBJ2-7	ASSLGSGRLSYEQY
TRBV12-3/TRBV12-4	TRBJ2-3	ASSLARGKGGADMQY
TRBV4-2	TRBJ2-7	ASSQDNPGSYEQY
TRBV1	.	TSSQGEVRLYEQY
TRBV18	TRBJ2-7	ASSPGLPSNEQY
TRBV7-7	TRBJ2-3	ASSPGTPSTDTQY
TRBV12-3/TRBV12-4	TRBJ2-7	ASTFIVAGGELDEQY
TRBV30	TRBJ2-7	AWDRGRTYEQY
TRBV5-1	TRBJ1-1	ASSLLLRDTEAF
TRBV20-1	TRBJ2-7	SARQRGSAVEQY
TRBV20-1	TRBJ1-2	SAREGARYGYT
TRBV29-1	TRBJ2-7	SVEDGEVAGPNEQY
TRBV6-6	TRBJ2-3	ASRNEGGSGTDTQY
TRBV20-1	TRBJ2-1	SASGPDNEQF
TRBV5-6	TRBJ2-7	ASSFEGLGYEQY
TRBV20-1	TRBJ1-5	SATPGREPQH
TRBV2	.	ASSRLAGEAGTQY
TRBV3-1	TRBJ2-3	ASSHRGLAGRDTQY
TRBV5-1	TRBJ2-4	ASSLGIGIDKNIQY
TRBV29-1	TRBJ1-2	SVGGATGPLYGYT
TRBV29-1	TRBJ2-7	SVVGGTLYEQY
TRBV7-9	TRBJ2-6	ASSLRVGANVLT
TRBV5-1	TRBJ2-1	ASSLTTGLDVNEQF
TRBV7-2	TRBJ2-5	ASSLLGRETQY
TRBV7-9	TRBJ2-1	ASSPSFGEGISSYNEQF
TRBV28	TRBJ2-3	ASSFSSGAGGSDTQY
TRBV4-3	TRBJ2-1	ASSHGSGRTNEQF
TRBV20-1	TRBJ2-3	STLPGTGDDTQY
TRBV20-1	TRBJ2-1	SAARLAGVINEQF
TRBV12-3/TRBV12-4	TRBJ2-5	ASSLYRLNSYQETQY
TRBV29-1	TRBJ2-1	SVEEVGRVINEQF
TRBV25-1	TRBJ1-4	ASSEGTPEELF
TRBV25-1	TRBJ2-3	ASSEQAQDTQY
TRBV7-9	TRBJ1-1	ASARSGTTEAF
TRBV20-1	TRBJ2-3	SARTFTTDTQY
TRBV20-1	.	SVLSIYEQY
TRBV29-1	TRBJ2-7	SVERSSSYEQY
TRBV13	TRBJ2-3	ASSSDSGSGTDTQY
TRBV9	TRBJ1-2	ASSPGDNTGYGYT
TRBV14	TRBJ2-1	ASSQVAKEETQF
TRBV13	TRBJ1-2	ASSLASGEEGGYT
TRBV2	TRBJ2-3	ASRSTQTATDTQY
TRBV20-1	TRBJ2-4	SARTERNIQY